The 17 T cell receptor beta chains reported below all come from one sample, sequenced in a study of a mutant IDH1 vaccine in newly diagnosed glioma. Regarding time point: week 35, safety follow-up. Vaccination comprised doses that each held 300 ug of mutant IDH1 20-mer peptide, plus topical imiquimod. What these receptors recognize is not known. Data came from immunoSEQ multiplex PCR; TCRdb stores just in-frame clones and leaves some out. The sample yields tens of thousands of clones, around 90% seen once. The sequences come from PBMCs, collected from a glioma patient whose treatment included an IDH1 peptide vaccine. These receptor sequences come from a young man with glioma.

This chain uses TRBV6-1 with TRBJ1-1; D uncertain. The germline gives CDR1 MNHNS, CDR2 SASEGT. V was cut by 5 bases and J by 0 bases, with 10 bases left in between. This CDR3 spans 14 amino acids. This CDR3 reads CASSTGVMNTEAFF. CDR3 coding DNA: TGTGCCAGCAGTACGGGAGTCATGAACACTGAAGCTTTCTTT.

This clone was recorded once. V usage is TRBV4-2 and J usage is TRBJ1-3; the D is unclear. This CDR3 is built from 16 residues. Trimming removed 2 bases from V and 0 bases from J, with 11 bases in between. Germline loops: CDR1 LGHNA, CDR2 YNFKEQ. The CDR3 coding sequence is TGTGCCAGCAGCCAATTTCTGGGGATCTCTGGAAACACCATATATTTT. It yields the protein CASSQFLGISGNTIYF.

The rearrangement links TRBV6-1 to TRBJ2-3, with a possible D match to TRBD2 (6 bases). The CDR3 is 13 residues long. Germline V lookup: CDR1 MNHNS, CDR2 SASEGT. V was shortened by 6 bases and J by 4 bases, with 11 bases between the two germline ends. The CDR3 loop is CASSRGTADTQYF. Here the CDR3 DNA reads TGTGCCAGCAGCCGCGGGACGGCAGATACGCAGTATTTT.

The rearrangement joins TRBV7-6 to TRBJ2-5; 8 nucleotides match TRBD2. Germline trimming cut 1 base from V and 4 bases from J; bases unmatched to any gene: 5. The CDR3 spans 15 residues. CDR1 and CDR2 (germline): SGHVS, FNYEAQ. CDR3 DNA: TGTGCCAGCAGCTTAGGCGGGGGGCCCCCAGAGACCCAGTACTTC. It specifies CASSLGGGPPETQYF. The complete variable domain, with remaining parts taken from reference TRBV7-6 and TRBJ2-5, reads GAGVSQSPRYKVTKRGQDVALRCDPISGHVSLYWYRQALGQGPEFLTYFNYEAQQDKSGLPNDRFSAERPEGSISTLTIQRTEQRDSAMYRCASSLGGGPPETQYFGPGTRLLVL.

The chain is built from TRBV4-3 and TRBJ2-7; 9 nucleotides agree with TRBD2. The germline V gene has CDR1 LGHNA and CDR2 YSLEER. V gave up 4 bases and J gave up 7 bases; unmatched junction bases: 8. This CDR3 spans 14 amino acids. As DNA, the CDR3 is TGCGCCAGCAGCCCGCGGGAGGGGGTGGGGGAGCAGTACTTC. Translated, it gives CASSPREGVGEQYF.

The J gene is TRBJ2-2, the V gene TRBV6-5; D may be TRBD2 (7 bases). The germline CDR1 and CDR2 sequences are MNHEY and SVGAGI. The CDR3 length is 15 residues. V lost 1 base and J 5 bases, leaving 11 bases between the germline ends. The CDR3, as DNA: TGTGCCAGCAGTTACTTCGGGGGGCCGACCGGGGAGCTGTTTTTT. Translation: CASSYFGGPTGELFF.

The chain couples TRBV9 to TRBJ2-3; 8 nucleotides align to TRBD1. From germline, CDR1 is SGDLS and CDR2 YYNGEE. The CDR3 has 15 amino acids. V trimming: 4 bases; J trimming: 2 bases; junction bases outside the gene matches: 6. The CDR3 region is CASSTGGHLTDTQYF. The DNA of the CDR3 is TGTGCCAGCAGCACAGGGGGACACCTCACAGATACGCAGTATTTT.

Here the CDR3 DNA reads TGTGCCAGCTCGGGAGGGCGGGGGAACACTGAAGCTTTCTTT. It is translated as CASSGGRGNTEAFF. V usage is TRBV18 and J usage is TRBJ1-1; D gene uncertain. Trimming left V 6 bases short and J 1 base short, with 12 bases between. The CDR3 has 14 amino acids. CDR1 and CDR2 (germline): KGHSH, LQKENI.

The CDR3 protein is CASSRGGAGLNTQYF. As DNA, the CDR3 is TGTGCCAGCAGCCGCGGGGGGGCCGGTTTGAATACGCAGTATTTT. This chain joins TRBV7-3 and TRBJ2-3; 9 bases align to TRBD2. The V gene's germline CDR1 is SGHTA and CDR2 FQGTGA. V lost 5 bases and J lost 7; bases outside the gene matches: 10. This CDR3 region has 15 residues.

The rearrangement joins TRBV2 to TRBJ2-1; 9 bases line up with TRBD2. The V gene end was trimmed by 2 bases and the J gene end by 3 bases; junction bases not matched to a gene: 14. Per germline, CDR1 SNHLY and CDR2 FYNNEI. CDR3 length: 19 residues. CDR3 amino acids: CASSERFRDSGGHYNEQFF. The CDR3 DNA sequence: TGTGCCAGCAGTGAAAGGTTTCGGGATAGCGGGGGTCACTACAATGAGCAGTTCTTC.

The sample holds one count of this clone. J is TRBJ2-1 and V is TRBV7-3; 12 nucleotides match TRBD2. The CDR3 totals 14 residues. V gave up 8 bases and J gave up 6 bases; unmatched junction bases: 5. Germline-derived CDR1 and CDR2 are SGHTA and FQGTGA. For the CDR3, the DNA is TGTGCCAGCGGAAGACTAGCGGGAGCCAATGAGCAGTTCTTC. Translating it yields CASGRLAGANEQFF.

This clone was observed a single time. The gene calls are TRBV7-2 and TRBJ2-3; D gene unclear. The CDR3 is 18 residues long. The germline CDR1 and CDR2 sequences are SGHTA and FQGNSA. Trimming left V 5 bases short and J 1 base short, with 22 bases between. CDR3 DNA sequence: TGTGCCAGCAGCCCCCGTCTCGCCTTATCAGGCGGCACAGATACGCAGTATTTT. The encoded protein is CASSPRLALSGGTDTQYF.

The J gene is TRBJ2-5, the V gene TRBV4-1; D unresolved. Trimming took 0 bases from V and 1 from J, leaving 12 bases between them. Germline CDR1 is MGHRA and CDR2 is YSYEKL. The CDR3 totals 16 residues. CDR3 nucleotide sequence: TGCGCCAGCAGCCAAGAACGGGTGGGCCTCCAAGAGACCCAGTACTTC. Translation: CASSQERVGLQETQYF.

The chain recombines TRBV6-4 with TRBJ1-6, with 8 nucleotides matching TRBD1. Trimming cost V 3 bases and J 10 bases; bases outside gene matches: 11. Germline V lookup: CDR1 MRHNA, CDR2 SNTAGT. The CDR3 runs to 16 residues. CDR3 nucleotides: TGTGCCAGCAGTGATTCCGGACAGGGCGGGAGATCACCCCTCCACTTT. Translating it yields CASSDSGQGGRSPLHF.

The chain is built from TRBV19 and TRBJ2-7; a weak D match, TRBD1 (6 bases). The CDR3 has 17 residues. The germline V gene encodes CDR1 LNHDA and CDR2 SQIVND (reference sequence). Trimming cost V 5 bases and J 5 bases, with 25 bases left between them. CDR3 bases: TGTGCCAGTAGTCCCCCTTTAGACAGGCCCTCTCAGGACGAGCAGTACTTC. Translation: CASSPPLDRPSQDEQYF.

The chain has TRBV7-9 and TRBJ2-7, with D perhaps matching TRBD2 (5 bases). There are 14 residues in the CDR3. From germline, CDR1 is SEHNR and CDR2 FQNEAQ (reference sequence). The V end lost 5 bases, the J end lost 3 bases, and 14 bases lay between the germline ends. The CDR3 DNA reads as TGTGCCAGCAGCCAGGAGGAAAAGAACTACGAGCAGTACTTC. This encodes CASSQEEKNYEQYF.

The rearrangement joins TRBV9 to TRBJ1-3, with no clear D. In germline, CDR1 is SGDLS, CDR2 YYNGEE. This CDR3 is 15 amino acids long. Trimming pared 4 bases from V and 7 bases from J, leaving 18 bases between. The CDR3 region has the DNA TGTGCCAGCAGCATAATGGGAGGCAAGGTCAACACCATATATTTT. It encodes CASSIMGGKVNTIYF.